The next 21 T cell receptor beta chains were all read from a single sample in a study of CD8+CD57+ T cells in acquired aplastic anemia (dated by TCRdb to 2017 to 2018). Instrument used: Illumina HiSeq 2000. TCR beta VDJ combination and CDR3 sequence profiling used genomic DNA as the template. TCRdb redid the processing of the public reads, applying fastp at Q25 and MiXCR, and retained in-frame beta chains. Every distinct CDR3 protein forms one entry, paired with its most common genes and DNA. Recorded for this sample are roughly 190,000 distinct CDR3 sequences; roughly half of them occurred a single time. Around 9.7% of the sample goes to the ten largest clones. Patients chosen for sequencing had shown expansion of CD8+CD57+ cells by flow cytometry. The source material was sorted CD4+, CD8+, or CD8+CD57+ T cells (not recorded which) from PBMCs. All receptors come from a human donor with aplastic anemia.

This clonotype appeared once. The chain couples TRBV2 to TRBJ2-7, with D hard to call. The CDR3 sequence is 13 residues long. Trimming took off 8 bases at V and 6 bases at J, with 17 bases between the two ends. The V gene's germline CDR1 is SNHLY and CDR2 FYNNEI. The DNA of the CDR3 is TGTGCCAGCTTCAATTATGGCCTCGGCGAGCAGTACTTC. Translated: CASFNYGLGEQYF.

The V and J genes are TRBV2 and TRBJ2-5; D assignment may be TRBD1 or TRBD2 (5 bases each). The CDR3 runs 15 residues. Germline CDR1 and CDR2: SNHLY and FYNNEI. Trimming took 8 bases from V and 5 from J, leaving 21 bases between them. For the CDR3, the DNA is TGTGCCAGCGGGCGGGTGGAAGGGGCAGGGGAGACCCAGTACTTC. Amino acids: CASGRVEGAGETQYF.

This chain connects TRBV29-1 to TRBJ2-5; 7 bases match TRBD1. The length of the CDR3 is 14 residues. Trimming took 6 bases from V and 6 from J; bases not matched to a gene: 13. Germline V gene lookup returns CDR1 SQVTM and CDR2 ANQGSEA. CDR3 sequence (DNA): TGCAGCGTGGGTACCGACAGGGCGGAGAAGACCCAGTACTTC. This gives the protein CSVGTDRAEKTQYF.

V and J are TRBV19 and TRBJ2-1; D unresolved. Germline CDR1 reads LNHDA; CDR2 reads SQIVND (reference sequence). V was cut by 6 bases and J by 6 bases, with 12 bases left in between. CDR3 length: 13 amino acids. CDR3 coding DNA: TGTGCCAGTAGAACGGACCTGCTCAATGAGCAGTTCTTC. This encodes CASRTDLLNEQFF.

Only one count was recorded for this clonotype. The chain recombines TRBV4-1 with TRBJ2-3, with D perhaps matching TRBD2 (5 bases). The V gene lost 4 bases and the J gene lost 5 bases, with 13 bases spanning the gap. Germline loops: CDR1 MGHRA, CDR2 YSYEKL. CDR3 size: 14 residues. The CDR3 loop reads CASSRSIAGDTQYF. The CDR3 DNA follows: TGCGCCAGCAGCCGTAGTATCGCGGGAGATACGCAGTATTTT.

This clonotype came up a few times. This chain uses TRBV29-1 with TRBJ2-3; D is perhaps TRBD1 or TRBD2 (5 bases each). Per the germline V gene, CDR1 is SQVTM and CDR2 is ANQGSEA. V was shortened by 4 bases and J by 8 bases, with 13 bases between the two germline ends. The CDR3 totals 12 residues. The chain's CDR3 is CSVGDRGGTQYF. The CDR3 bases are TGCAGCGTTGGGGACCGGGGTGGTACGCAGTATTTT.

The chain recombines TRBV15 with TRBJ2-1; TRBD1 might be the D (5 bases). The CDR3 loop spans 16 amino acids. CDR1 LNHNV and CDR2 YYDKDF come from the germline V gene (reference sequence). Trimming removed 0 bases from V and 4 bases from J, with 13 bases in between. CDR3 in amino acids: CATSRDLGQSYNEQFF. In DNA form, the CDR3 reads TGTGCCACCAGCAGAGATTTGGGGCAGAGTTACAATGAGCAGTTCTTC.

J is TRBJ1-1 and V is TRBV20-1; D possibly corresponds to TRBD1 (6 bases). Germline CDR1 reads DFQATT; CDR2 reads SNEGSKA (reference sequence). V gave up 4 bases and J gave up 1 base, with 7 bases separating them. The CDR3 sequence is 12 residues long. CDR3 sequence (DNA): TGCAGTGCTAACAGGGAGAACACTGAAGCTTTCTTT. Amino acid sequence: CSANRENTEAFF.

This clonotype was seen repeatedly, ten times or more. The chain carries TRBV5-8 and TRBJ2-1; 8 nucleotides align to TRBD1. Losses at the gene ends were 0 bases for V and 10 bases for J; bases not matched to a gene: 6. Germline V gene lookup returns CDR1 SGHTS and CDR2 YDEGEE. This CDR3 is built from 14 residues. As DNA, the CDR3 is TGTGCCAGCAGCTTGGCGGACAGGGATAAGGAGCAGTTCTTC. This sequence encodes CASSLADRDKEQFF.

The chain links TRBV3-1 to TRBJ1-1; 7 bases match TRBD1. The CDR3 has 18 residues. The V and J ends lost 4 bases and 0 bases, in that order; junction bases with no gene match: 14. Per the germline V gene, CDR1 is LGHDT and CDR2 is YNNKEL (reference sequence). In nucleotides, the CDR3 is TGTGCCAGCAGCCCCCACCCGGGACAGAGGGGGATGAACACTGAAGCTTTCTTT. Translating gives CASSPHPGQRGMNTEAFF.

The rearrangement joins TRBV7-8 to TRBJ2-3, with D perhaps TRBD2 (5 bases). This CDR3 has 13 amino acids. The germline V gene has CDR1 SGHVS and CDR2 FQNEAQ. Between the trimmed V and J ends, which lost 1 base and 6 bases, there was a span of 8 bases. CDR3: CASSLDQRDTQYF. CDR3 coding DNA: TGTGCCAGCAGCTTAGACCAGCGGGATACGCAGTATTTT.

J is TRBJ2-1 and V is TRBV10-3, with 14 bases aligning to TRBD2. CDR1 is ENHRY and CDR2 is SYGVKD in the germline V gene. This CDR3 has 14 residues. V trimming: 4 bases; J trimming: 8 bases; junction bases outside the gene matches: 1. The CDR3 bases are TGTGCCATCAGTGGACTAGCGGGGGGGGATGAGCAGTTCTTC. It translates to CAISGLAGGDEQFF.

The gene calls are TRBV7-9 and TRBJ1-2; weak D call: TRBD1 (5 bases). The CDR3 totals 14 residues. Germline CDR1 is SEHNR and CDR2 is FQNEAQ (reference sequence). Trimming removed 5 bases at V and 4 bases at J, with 14 bases between. CDR3 residues: CASSLPTALYGYTF. The CDR3 nucleotides are TGTGCCAGCAGCCTACCGACAGCACTCTATGGCTACACCTTC.

In its sample, this clonotype was seen many times. The CDR3 reads CASSFSADLAYGYTF. The CDR3, as DNA: TGTGCCAGCAGCTTCTCCGCCGACTTGGCCTATGGCTACACCTTC. The chain links TRBV11-2 to TRBJ1-2; D remains unclear. The CDR3 extends over 15 amino acids. The V end lost 3 bases, the J end lost 4 bases, and 15 bases lay between the germline ends. The germline gives CDR1 SGHAT, CDR2 FQNNGV.

As DNA, the CDR3 is TGTGCCAGCCCCGCTGGACAGGGGGCTACCTACGAGCAGTACTTC. It is translated as CASPAGQGATYEQYF. The gene calls are TRBV2 and TRBJ2-7; 11 bases map to TRBD1. The germline V gene encodes CDR1 SNHLY and CDR2 FYNNEI. J lost 2 bases, V lost 8 bases, and 8 bases had no gene match. This CDR3 has 15 residues.

This clonotype has at least ten counts. This chain joins TRBV20-1 and TRBJ1-2; D not certain. The CDR3 spans 13 residues. The germline V gene has CDR1 DFQATT and CDR2 SNEGSKA (reference sequence). The V gene lost 5 bases and the J gene lost 6 bases, with 16 bases spanning the gap. The CDR3 region is CSAPIASGDGYTF. In DNA, the CDR3 is TGCAGTGCTCCCATTGCCTCCGGTGATGGCTACACCTTC.

This clonotype has more than one count but fewer than ten. The rearrangement links TRBV25-1 to TRBJ2-1; 8 nucleotides match TRBD1. The CDR3 is made up of 17 amino acids. The germline V gene has CDR1 MGHDK and CDR2 SYGVNS. Trimming removed 5 bases from V and 0 bases from J; junction bases left unmatched: 9. CDR3 coding DNA: TGTGCCAGCAGTACCCGGACAGGGAAGGGCTCCTACAATGAGCAGTTCTTC. Translating gives CASSTRTGKGSYNEQFF.

The table lists this clonotype with a few counts. The genes are TRBV5-1 and TRBJ2-3; D gene unclear. V was shortened by 3 bases and J by 0 bases, with 14 bases between the two germline ends. The germline gives CDR1 SGHRS, CDR2 YFSETQ. This CDR3 is built from 16 residues. The CDR3 region is CASSSRVQASTDTQYF. CDR3 DNA: TGCGCCAGCAGCTCCCGCGTTCAGGCAAGCACAGATACGCAGTATTTT.

This clonotype was observed at least ten times. The V gene is TRBV2, the J gene TRBJ2-1; D perhaps matches TRBD2 (5 bases). Germline V gene lookup returns CDR1 SNHLY and CDR2 FYNNEI. This CDR3 spans 10 amino acids. The V end lost 8 bases, the J end lost 7 bases, and 6 bases lay between the germline ends. The CDR3 nucleotides are TGTGCCAGCGGGGAGAATGAGCAGTTCTTC. Its protein product is CASGENEQFF.

This rearrangement joins TRBV2 to TRBJ1-6, with D hard to call. Germline-derived CDR1 and CDR2 are SNHLY and FYNNEI. The CDR3 covers 16 residues. The V gene lost 4 bases and the J gene lost 0 bases, with 10 bases spanning the gap. CDR3 coding DNA: TGTGCCAGCAGTGTTTCCTGGAACTCCTATAATTCACCCCTCCACTTT. Protein sequence: CASSVSWNSYNSPLHF.

This clonotype was seen once. The CDR3 carries no conserved terminal phenylalanine or tryptophan, so it likely arises from a read error. This chain connects TRBV4-2 to TRBJ2-7, with 11 bases that match TRBD1. CDR1 is LGHNA and CDR2 is YNFKEQ in the germline V gene. V dropped 0 bases and J dropped 3; count of bases not matched to a gene: 4. The CDR3 runs 16 residues. CDR3 sequence (DNA): TGTGCCAGCAGCCAAGAGCCGGGACAGGGGGGCTACGAGCAGTACCTC. Protein sequence: CASSQEPGQGGYEQYL.